These T cell receptor beta chains were read from a single sample in a study of T cell changes during pregnancy in multiple sclerosis. TCRdb keeps only in-frame clones here, not all; method: immunoSEQ multiplex PCR. The repertoire holds tens of thousands of clones, with roughly nine tenths as singletons. This sample comprised CD8+ T cells from peripheral blood mononuclear cells, obtained in the second trimester of pregnancy. The receptors here all came from a female donor with multiple sclerosis, enrolled in a pregnancy study. Both conserved end residues are part of each CDR3. The order of the fields is clone size, J gene, V gene, D gene, CDR3 DNA, CDR3 protein. A D gene is named only where the DNA matches it firmly. Size tells how often a clone was seen (once, few, many) or the class of an expanded clone, and some rows leave it out.

few TRBJ2-2 TRBV7-9 - TGTGCCAGCAGCCCGCTACTACCGGCCGGGGAGCTGTTTTTT CASSPLLPAGELFF
- TRBJ1-2 TRBV7-9 - TGTGCCAGCAGCCCCGGGTTGAAGGAGGCATATGGCTACACCTTC CASSPGLKEAYGYTF
- TRBJ1-1 TRBV27 - TGTGCCAGCAGTTTTGTACAGGGCGCTGAAGCTTTCTTT CASSFVQGAEAFF
- TRBJ2-1 TRBV30 TRBD2 TGTGCCTGGAGTACGGGAGGAAACGATGAGCAGTTCTTC CAWSTGGNDEQFF
once TRBJ2-3 TRBV13 TRBD2 TGTGCCAGCAGCTTAAGCGGGAGGGCCAGCACAGATACGCAGTATTTT CASSLSGRASTDTQYF
- TRBJ2-4 TRBV4-3 TRBD2 TGCGCCAGCAGCCAAGATGAGCGGGGATGGGCTCAGTACTTC CASSQDERGWAQYF
- TRBJ2-7 TRBV4-1 TRBD1 TGCGCCAGCAGCCAAGATTATGGGACAGGCGGCCCCAAATCCTACGAGCAGTACTTC CASSQDYGTGGPKSYEQYF
- TRBJ2-3 TRBV19 TRBD1 TGTGCCAGTACCGAGGACAGGGGAGCAGATACGCAGTATTTT CASTEDRGADTQYF
- TRBJ1-2 TRBV10-3 - TGTGCCATCAGTGAGGCGGAGTTAAGTCCTAACTATGGCTACACCTTC CAISEAELSPNYGYTF
- TRBJ1-2 TRBV10-3 TRBD1 TGTGCCATCAGTGGGAACAGGGGGCTCTATGGCTACACCTTC CAISGNRGLYGYTF
- TRBJ1-4 TRBV19 TRBD1 TGTGCCAGTAGTCGTTCACAGGGGGCAGCGGAAAAACTGTTTTTT CASSRSQGAAEKLFF
- TRBJ1-1 TRBV7-6 TRBD1 TGTGCCAGCAGCCCAGGACAGGGAGTCAGTCGCGCTGAAGCTTTCTTT CASSPGQGVSRAEAFF
few TRBJ1-1 TRBV25-1 - TGTGCCAGCGGAGATTACACTGAAGCTTTCTTT CASGDYTEAFF
- TRBJ1-4 TRBV15 TRBD1 TGTGCCACCCAGGGACAGGGGATTGAAAAACTGTTTTTT CATQGQGIEKLFF
- TRBJ1-1 TRBV7-9 - TGTGCCAGCAGCGCCCCAGGGGCCACTGAAGCTTTCTTT CASSAPGATEAFF
- TRBJ1-4 TRBV6-1 - TGTGCCAGCAGTGTCTCAGCAACTAATGAAAAACTGTTTTTT CASSVSATNEKLFF
- TRBJ1-1 TRBV27 - TGTGCCAGCAGCTGGGGCAGAGGCACTGAAGCTTTCTTT CASSWGRGTEAFF
- TRBJ2-2 TRBV4-2 - TGTGCCAGCACCAGCGCCGGTTACAACACCGGGGAGCTGTTTTTT CASTSAGYNTGELFF
- TRBJ2-1 TRBV6-1 - TGTGCCAGCAGTGAAGCCGGAGGGCTTTCCTACAATGAGCAGTTCTTC CASSEAGGLSYNEQFF
- TRBJ2-1 TRBV6-5 - TGTGCCAGCAGTTACCAGGGGGGCTACAATGAGCAGTTCTTC CASSYQGGYNEQFF
- TRBJ2-3 TRBV15 - TGTGCCAGTTCGGAAGGGGGAACCGCAGATACGCAGTATTTT CASSEGGTADTQYF
- TRBJ1-2 TRBV14 TRBD1 TGTGCCAGCAGCCAAGTTGGGACAGCCCTAGGCTATGGCTACACCTTC CASSQVGTALGYGYTF
once TRBJ1-1 TRBV7-9 - TGTGCCAGCACCCAAGGGGAGGGGACTGAAGCTTTCTTT CASTQGEGTEAFF
- TRBJ2-7 TRBV7-9 TRBD1 TGTGCCAGCAGTTGGGACAGGGGTACGGAGCAGTACTTC CASSWDRGTEQYF
- TRBJ2-3 TRBV9 TRBD2 TGTGCCAGCAGCGTAGGGGGAACTAGCGACAGAGATACGCAGTATTTT CASSVGGTSDRDTQYF
- TRBJ2-7 TRBV14 - TGTGCCAGCAGCCAAGATCTCTACCCGCTACGTGAGCAGTACTTC CASSQDLYPLREQYF
- TRBJ2-7 TRBV5-1 - TGCGCCAGCAGCTTCGGGTCGGGTAACGAGCAGTACTTC CASSFGSGNEQYF
- TRBJ2-2 TRBV7-3 TRBD2 TGTGCCAGCAGCGCAACCGGGACTACCAACCCCACCGGGGAGCTGTTTTTT CASSATGTTNPTGELFF
- TRBJ2-1 TRBV7-6 - TGTGCCAGCAGCGGAGTCGGGGGTCACAATGAGCAGTTCTTC CASSGVGGHNEQFF
- TRBJ2-7 TRBV9 TRBD2 TGTGCCAGCAGTACTAGCGGGGGGGCAACCTACGAGCAGTACTTC CASSTSGGATYEQYF
- TRBJ1-5 TRBV2 - TGTGCCAGCACCGAGTGGCTGGCAGGCCGGCCCCAGCATTTT CASTEWLAGRPQHF
- TRBJ2-1 TRBV9 TRBD2 TGTGCCAGCAGCGCCGGGTCTAGCGGTTACTCCTACAATGAGCAGTTCTTC CASSAGSSGYSYNEQFF
- TRBJ2-7 TRBV23-1 TRBD1 TGCGCCAGCATTCGACAGGGTAGTGGGCAGTACTTC CASIRQGSGQYF
- TRBJ1-2 TRBV2 - TGTGCCAGCAGTGAAGGGCAGGGGAACTATGGCTACACCTTC CASSEGQGNYGYTF
- TRBJ2-7 TRBV28 - TGTGCCACCAGGGGTGGGAGCTCCTACGAGCAGTACTTC CATRGGSSYEQYF
few TRBJ1-2 TRBV6-4 TRBD1 TGTGCCAGCAGTGACGCCCCGGGACAGGGGGCGCAAGGCTACACCTTC CASSDAPGQGAQGYTF
once TRBJ2-7 TRBV9 TRBD1 TGTGCCAGCAGCGATCATCCGACAGGGGACGGCTACGAGCAGTACTTC CASSDHPTGDGYEQYF
- TRBJ2-1 TRBV30 - TGTGCCTGGTCCCCGGACAGAAACAATGAGCAGTTCTTC CAWSPDRNNEQFF
few TRBJ2-5 TRBV25-1 TRBD2 TGTGCCAGCAGTGAATGGGTAGCGGGGGGCCAAGAGACCCAGTACTTC CASSEWVAGGQETQYF
- TRBJ2-3 TRBV9 TRBD2 TGTGCCAGCAGCGGAGCTAGCGGGAGTATTGGTCCAGATACGCAGTATTTT CASSGASGSIGPDTQYF
- TRBJ1-2 TRBV9 - TGTGCCAGCAGCGTTAGTTCCGGAGGGGTGAACTATGGCTACACCTTC CASSVSSGGVNYGYTF
- TRBJ2-7 TRBV10-2 - TGCGCCAGCGGTGGCGGACTCTCCTACGAGCAGTACTTC CASGGGLSYEQYF
- TRBJ2-1 TRBV5-6 TRBD2 TGTGCCAGCAGCCTTACTAGCGGGGGGGACAATGAGCAGTTCTTC CASSLTSGGDNEQFF
- TRBJ2-5 TRBV10-1 TRBD1 TGCGCCAGCAGTGAGCCGGTTGCGGTAGGAGCAGGGGGTATGGAGACCCAGTACTTC CASSEPVAVGAGGMETQYF
- TRBJ2-2 TRBV15 - TGTGCCACCAGCTACTACACCGGGGAGCTGTTTTTT CATSYYTGELFF
few TRBJ1-3 TRBV27 - TGTGCCAGCAGTCGCCTCCCGGTCGGAAACACCATATATTTT CASSRLPVGNTIYF
- TRBJ2-1 TRBV4-2 TRBD2 TGTGCCAGCAGCCCATTATTAGCGGGAGTAACCTACAATGAGCAGTTCTTC CASSPLLAGVTYNEQFF
once TRBJ1-1 TRBV6-5 - TGTGCCAGCGCCCAGGAAGGGGACACTGAAGCTTTCTTT CASAQEGDTEAFF
- TRBJ2-1 TRBV29-1 TRBD2 TGCAGCGTTGAAGGGGGAACTAGCGGGAGCGGCAATGAGCAGTTCTTC CSVEGGTSGSGNEQFF
- TRBJ2-1 TRBV29-1 TRBD2 TGCAGCCGGACTAGCGGGCAGTTCTTC CSRTSGQFF
- TRBJ2-2 TRBV4-2 TRBD1 TGTGCCAGCAGCCAAGTACAGGGGGACACCGGGGAGCTGTTTTTT CASSQVQGDTGELFF
- TRBJ2-1 TRBV4-1 TRBD1 TGCGCCAGCAGCCAAGAGACAGGGGTGAATGAGCAGTTCTTC CASSQETGVNEQFF
- TRBJ2-2 TRBV7-9 TRBD2 TGTGCCAGCAGCCACTTAGCGGGAATTGACACCGGGGAGCTGTTTTTT CASSHLAGIDTGELFF
- TRBJ2-7 TRBV18 - TGTGCCAGCTCACCTCTGACAGAAGCCTCCTACGAGCAGTACTTC CASSPLTEASYEQYF